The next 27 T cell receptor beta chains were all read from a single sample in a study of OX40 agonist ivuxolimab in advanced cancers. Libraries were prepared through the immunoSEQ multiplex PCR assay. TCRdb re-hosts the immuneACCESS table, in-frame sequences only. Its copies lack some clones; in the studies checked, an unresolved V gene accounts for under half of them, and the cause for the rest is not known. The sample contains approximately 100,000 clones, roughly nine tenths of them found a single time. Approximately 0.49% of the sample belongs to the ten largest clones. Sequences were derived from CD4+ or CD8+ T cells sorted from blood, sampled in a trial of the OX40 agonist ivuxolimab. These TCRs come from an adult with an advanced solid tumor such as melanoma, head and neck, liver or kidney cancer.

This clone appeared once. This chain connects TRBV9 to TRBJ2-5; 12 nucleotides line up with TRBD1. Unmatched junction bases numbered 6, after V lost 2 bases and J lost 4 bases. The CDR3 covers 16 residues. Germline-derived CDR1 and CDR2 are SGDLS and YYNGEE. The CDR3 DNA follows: TGTGCCAGCAGCGTCGGGACAGGGGGCGCGACAGAGACCCAGTACTTC. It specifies CASSVGTGGATETQYF.

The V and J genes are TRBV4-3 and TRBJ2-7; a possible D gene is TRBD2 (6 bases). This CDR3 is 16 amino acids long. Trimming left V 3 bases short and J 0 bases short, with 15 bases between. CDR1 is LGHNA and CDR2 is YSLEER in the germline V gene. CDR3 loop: CASSQGLAASSYEQYF. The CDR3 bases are TGCGCCAGCAGCCAGGGACTCGCAGCGAGCTCCTACGAGCAGTACTTC.

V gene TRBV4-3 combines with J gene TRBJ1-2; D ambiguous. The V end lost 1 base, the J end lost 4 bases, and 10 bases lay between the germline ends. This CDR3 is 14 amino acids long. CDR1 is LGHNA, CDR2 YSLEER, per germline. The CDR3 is CASSQAVGGYGYTF. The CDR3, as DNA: TGCGCCAGCAGCCAAGCTGTGGGCGGCTATGGCTACACCTTC.

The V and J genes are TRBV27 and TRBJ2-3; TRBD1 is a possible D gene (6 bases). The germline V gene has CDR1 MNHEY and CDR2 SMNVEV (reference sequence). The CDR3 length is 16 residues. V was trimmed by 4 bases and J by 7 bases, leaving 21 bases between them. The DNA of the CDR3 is TGTGCCAGCAGTTATAAACAGGGACCCCCAGCCCATACGCAGTATTTT. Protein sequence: CASSYKQGPPAHTQYF.

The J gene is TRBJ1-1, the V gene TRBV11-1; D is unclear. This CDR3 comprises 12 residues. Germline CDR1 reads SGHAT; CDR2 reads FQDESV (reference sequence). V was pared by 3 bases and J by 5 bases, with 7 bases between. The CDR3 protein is CASSLGWTEAFF. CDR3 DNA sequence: TGTGCCAGCAGCTTGGGGTGGACTGAAGCTTTCTTT.

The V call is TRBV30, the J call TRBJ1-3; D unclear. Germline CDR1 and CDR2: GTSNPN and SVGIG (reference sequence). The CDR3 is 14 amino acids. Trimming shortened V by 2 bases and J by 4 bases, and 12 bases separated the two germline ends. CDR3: CAWSPGMGGNTIYF. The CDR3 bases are TGTGCCTGGAGTCCCGGAATGGGGGGAAACACCATATATTTT.

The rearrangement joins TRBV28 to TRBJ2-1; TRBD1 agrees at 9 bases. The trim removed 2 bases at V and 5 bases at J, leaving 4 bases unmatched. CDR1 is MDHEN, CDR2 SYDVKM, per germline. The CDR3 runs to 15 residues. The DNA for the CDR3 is TGTGCCAGCAGTTTAGGGACAGGGCGGGACAATGAGCAGTTCTTC. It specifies CASSLGTGRDNEQFF.

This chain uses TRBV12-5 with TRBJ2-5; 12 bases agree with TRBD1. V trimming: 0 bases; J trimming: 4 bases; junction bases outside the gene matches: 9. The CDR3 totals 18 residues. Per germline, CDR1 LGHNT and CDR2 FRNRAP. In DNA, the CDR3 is TGTGCTAGTGGTTTGGTACGGGACAGGGGGCCATTTGGAGAGACCCAGTACTTC. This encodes CASGLVRDRGPFGETQYF.

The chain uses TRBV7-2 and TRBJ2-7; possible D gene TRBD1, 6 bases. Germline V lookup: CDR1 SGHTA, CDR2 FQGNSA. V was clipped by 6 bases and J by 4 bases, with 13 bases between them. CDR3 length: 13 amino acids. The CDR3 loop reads CASRSDRSYEQYF. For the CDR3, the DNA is TGTGCCAGCAGATCCGACAGGAGTTACGAGCAGTACTTC.

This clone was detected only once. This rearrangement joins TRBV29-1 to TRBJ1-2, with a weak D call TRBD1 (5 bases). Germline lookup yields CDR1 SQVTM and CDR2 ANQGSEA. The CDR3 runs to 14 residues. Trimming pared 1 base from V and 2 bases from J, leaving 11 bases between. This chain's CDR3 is CSVEGGPNNYGYTF. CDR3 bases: TGCAGCGTTGAAGGGGGACCGAACAACTATGGCTACACCTTC.

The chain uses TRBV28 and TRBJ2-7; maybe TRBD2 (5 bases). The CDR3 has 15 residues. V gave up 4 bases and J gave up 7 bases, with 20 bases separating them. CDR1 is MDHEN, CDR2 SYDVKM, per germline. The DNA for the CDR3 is TGTGCCAGCAGTTCCCTCCCGGGATCCCCGGGAGAGCAGTACTTC. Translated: CASSSLPGSPGEQYF.

The CDR3 loop reads CASSADRVGRAGGPGEQYF. In nucleotides, the CDR3 is TGTGCCAGCAGCGCCGACAGGGTTGGGCGAGCGGGGGGGCCGGGCGAGCAGTACTTC. J is TRBJ2-7 and V is TRBV7-2; 10 nucleotides match TRBD2. This CDR3 is 19 amino acids long. Trimming took 5 bases from V and 6 from J; bases not matched to a gene: 22. From germline, CDR1 is SGHTA and CDR2 FQGNSA.

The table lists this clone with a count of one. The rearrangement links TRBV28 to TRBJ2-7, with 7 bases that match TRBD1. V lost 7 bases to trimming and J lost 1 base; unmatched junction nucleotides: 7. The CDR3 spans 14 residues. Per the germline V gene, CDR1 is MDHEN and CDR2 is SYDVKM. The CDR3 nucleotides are TGTGCCAGCAACATACCGGGACAGTCCTACGAGCAGTACTTC. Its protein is CASNIPGQSYEQYF.

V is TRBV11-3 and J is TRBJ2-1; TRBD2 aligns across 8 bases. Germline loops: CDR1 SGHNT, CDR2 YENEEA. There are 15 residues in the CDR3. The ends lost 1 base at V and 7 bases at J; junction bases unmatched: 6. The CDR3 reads CASSLVAGGWNEQFF. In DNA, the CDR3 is TGTGCCAGCAGCTTAGTTGCGGGGGGCTGGAATGAGCAGTTCTTC.

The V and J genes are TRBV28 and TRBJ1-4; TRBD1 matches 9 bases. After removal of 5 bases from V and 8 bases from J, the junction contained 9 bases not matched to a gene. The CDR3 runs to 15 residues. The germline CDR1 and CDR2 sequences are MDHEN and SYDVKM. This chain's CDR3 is CASSTPGQGEEKLFF. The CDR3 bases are TGTGCCAGCAGTACACCGGGACAGGGTGAAGAAAAACTGTTTTTT.

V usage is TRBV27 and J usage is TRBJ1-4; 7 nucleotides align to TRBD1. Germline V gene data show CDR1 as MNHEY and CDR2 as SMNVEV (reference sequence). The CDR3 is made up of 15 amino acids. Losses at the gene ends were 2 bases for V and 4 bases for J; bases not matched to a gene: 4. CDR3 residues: CASSLAGTVNEKLFF. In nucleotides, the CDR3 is TGTGCCAGCAGTTTAGCTGGGACAGTTAATGAAAAACTGTTTTTT.

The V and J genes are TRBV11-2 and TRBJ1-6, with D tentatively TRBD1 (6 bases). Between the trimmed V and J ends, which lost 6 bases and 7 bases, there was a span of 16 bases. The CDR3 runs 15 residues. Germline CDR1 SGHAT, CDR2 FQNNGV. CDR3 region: CASRRLGGINSPLHF. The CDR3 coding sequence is TGTGCCAGCAGAAGATTAGGGGGTATCAATTCACCCCTCCACTTT.

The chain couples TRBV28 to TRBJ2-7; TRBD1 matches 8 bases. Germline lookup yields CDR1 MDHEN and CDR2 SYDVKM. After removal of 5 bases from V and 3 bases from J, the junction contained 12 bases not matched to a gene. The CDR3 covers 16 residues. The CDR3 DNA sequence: TGTGCCAGCAGTGGGGAACCGGGACAGGCTGACTACGAGCAGTACTTC. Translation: CASSGEPGQADYEQYF.

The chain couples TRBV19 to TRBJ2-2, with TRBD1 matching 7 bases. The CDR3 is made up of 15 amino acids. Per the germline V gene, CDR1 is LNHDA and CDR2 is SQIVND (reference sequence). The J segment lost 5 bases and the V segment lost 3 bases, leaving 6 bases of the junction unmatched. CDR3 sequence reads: CASSMRGQLTGELFF. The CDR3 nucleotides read TGTGCCAGTAGTATGAGGGGACAGCTAACCGGGGAGCTGTTTTTT.

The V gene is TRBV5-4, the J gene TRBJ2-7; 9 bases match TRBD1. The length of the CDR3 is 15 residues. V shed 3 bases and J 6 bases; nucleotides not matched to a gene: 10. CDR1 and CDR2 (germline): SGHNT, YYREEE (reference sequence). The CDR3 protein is CASSSRDREKSEQYF. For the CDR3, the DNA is TGTGCCAGCAGCTCCCGGGACAGGGAAAAGAGCGAGCAGTACTTC.

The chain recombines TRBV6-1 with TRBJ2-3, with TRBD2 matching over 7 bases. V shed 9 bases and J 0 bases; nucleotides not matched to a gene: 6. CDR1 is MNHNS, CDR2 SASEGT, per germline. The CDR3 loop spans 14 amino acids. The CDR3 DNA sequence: TGTGCCAGGGGGGAGCGGGGCAGCACAGATACGCAGTATTTT. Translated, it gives CARGERGSTDTQYF.

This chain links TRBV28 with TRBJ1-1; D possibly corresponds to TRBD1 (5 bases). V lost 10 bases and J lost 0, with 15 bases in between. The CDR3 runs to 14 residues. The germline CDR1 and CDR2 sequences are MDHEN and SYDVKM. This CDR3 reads CAIRLGVMNTEAFF. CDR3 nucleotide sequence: TGTGCCATCCGCCTAGGGGTCATGAACACTGAAGCTTTCTTT. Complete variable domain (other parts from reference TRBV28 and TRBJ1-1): DVKVTQSSRYLVKRTGEKVFLECVQDMDHENMFWYRQDPGLGLRLIYFSYDVKMKEKGDIPEGYSVSREKKERFSLILESASTNQTSMYLCAIRLGVMNTEAFFGQGTRLTVV.

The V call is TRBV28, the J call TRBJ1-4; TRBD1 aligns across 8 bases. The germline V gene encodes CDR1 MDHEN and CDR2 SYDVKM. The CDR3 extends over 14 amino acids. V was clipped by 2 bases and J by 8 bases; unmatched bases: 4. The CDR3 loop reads CASSLQPGGEKLFF. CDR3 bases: TGTGCCAGCAGTTTACAGCCAGGGGGCGAAAAACTGTTTTTT.

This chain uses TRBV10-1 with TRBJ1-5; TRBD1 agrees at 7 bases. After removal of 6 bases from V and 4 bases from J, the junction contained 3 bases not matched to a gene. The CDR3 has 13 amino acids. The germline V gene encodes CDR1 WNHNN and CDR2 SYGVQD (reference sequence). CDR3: CASSQGVNQPQHF. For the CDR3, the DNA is TGCGCCAGCAGCCAGGGGGTTAATCAGCCCCAGCATTTT.

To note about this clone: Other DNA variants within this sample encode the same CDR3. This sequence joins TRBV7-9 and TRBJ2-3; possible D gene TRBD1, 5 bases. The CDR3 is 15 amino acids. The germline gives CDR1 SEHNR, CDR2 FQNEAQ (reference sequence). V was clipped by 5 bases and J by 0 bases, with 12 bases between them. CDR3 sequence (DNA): TGTGCCAGCAGCCCGCAGGGCACTAGCACAGATACGCAGTATTTT. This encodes CASSPQGTSTDTQYF.

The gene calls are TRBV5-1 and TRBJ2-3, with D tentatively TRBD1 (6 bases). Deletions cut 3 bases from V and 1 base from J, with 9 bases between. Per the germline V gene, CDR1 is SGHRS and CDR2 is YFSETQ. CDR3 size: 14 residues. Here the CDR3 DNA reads TGCGCCAGCAGCTCTGCAGGGGGCACAGATACGCAGTATTTT. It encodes CASSSAGGTDTQYF.

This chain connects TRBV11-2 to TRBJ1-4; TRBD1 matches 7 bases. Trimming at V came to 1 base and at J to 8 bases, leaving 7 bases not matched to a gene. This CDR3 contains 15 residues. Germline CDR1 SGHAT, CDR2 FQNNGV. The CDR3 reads CASSLASGGQEKLFF. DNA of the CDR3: TGTGCCAGCAGCTTAGCTTCAGGGGGGCAGGAAAAACTGTTTTTT.